This T cell receptor (beta chain) is from a study of T cell responses to AZD1222 COVID-19 vaccine. V lost 6 bases and J 10 bases, leaving 24 bases between the germline ends. The CDR3 runs to 15 residues. Germline CDR1 reads MGHDK; CDR2 reads SYGVNS. This table comes from immunoSEQ multiplex PCR, and its TCRdb copy is limited to in-frame clones, with some not included. The profile shows around 150,000 clones, roughly 90% of them singletons. The chain has TRBV25-1 and TRBJ1-2; D is possibly TRBD1 (5 bases). The TCR was taken from an adult in good health. Sequencing used peripheral blood, obtained on day 0 of AZD1222 vaccination. CDR3 coding DNA: TGTGCCAGCAGCGACTCCGGGACCGATCCCGGTGACTACACCTTC. Protein sequence: CASSDSGTDPGDYTF.